This record concerns one T cell receptor beta chain sequence. This sample was included in a study of blood T cell repertoires in COVID-19. As for the study in general: The United States, Italy and Spain were the sources of the acute and convalescent COVID-19 samples.

Cohorts were assigned according to the clinical history that participants reported. Authors' methods: Estimates of nucleated cell counts were drawn from the amplification of reference gene primers. Profiled with immunoSEQ multiplex PCR; TCRdb holds only in-frame clones, not every one. Clonal size and the V and J genes are those of that table, whereas D and trimming came from the DNA. The repertoire holds approximately 210,000 clones, about 86% seen once, with just under 9% in the top ten. The CDR3 covers 16 residues. CDR1 and CDR2 (germline): DFQATT, SNEGSKA (reference sequence). V was trimmed by 3 bases and J by 0 bases, leaving 15 bases between them.

The clonotype comes from a woman between 50 and 59 years old with acute COVID-19. V gene TRBV20-1 combines with J gene TRBJ1-3; D is unclear. Sequencing used PBMCs or T cells enriched from blood (not recorded which). The CDR3 DNA sequence: TGCAGTGCTAGTAGCGCGATGACCCCCTCTGGAAACACCATATATTTT. It codes for CSASSAMTPSGNTIYF.